These 5 T cell receptor beta chains were all obtained from the same sample, sequenced in a study of blood T cell repertoires in COVID-19. Sequencing was performed with immunoSEQ multiplex PCR; in TCRdb, only in-frame clones are kept and a portion is missing. The sample has tens of thousands of clones; about 90% are singletons. Sequencing was carried out using peripheral blood. All receptors derive from a human donor in a cohort sampled during active COVID-19.

This clone was seen once. The chain has TRBV24-1 and TRBJ1-1; the match to TRBD1 covers 7 bases. CDR1 is KGHDR, CDR2 SFDVKD, per germline. The ends lost 3 bases at V and 4 bases at J; junction bases unmatched: 1. The CDR3 sequence is 13 residues long. CDR3: CATSDDRATEAFF. CDR3 sequence (DNA): TGTGCCACCAGTGATGACAGGGCCACTGAAGCTTTCTTT.

The chain recombines TRBV12-3 or TRBV12-4 with TRBJ2-1; TRBD1 matches 8 bases. This CDR3 is 13 amino acids long. V gave up 8 bases and J gave up 6 bases; unmatched junction bases: 6. The CDR3 is CASQGQGGNEQFF. CDR3 DNA: TGTGCCAGCCAAGGACAGGGCGGCAATGAGCAGTTCTTC.

This clone has more than one count but fewer than ten. This rearrangement joins TRBV5-1 to TRBJ2-1; tentative D call: TRBD1 (6 bases). Trimming took off 1 base at V and 0 bases at J, with 14 bases between the two ends. The CDR3 is 17 amino acids. Germline V gives CDR1 SGHRS, CDR2 YFSETQ. The CDR3 region is CASSLNTGMRSYNEQFF. Here the CDR3 DNA reads TGCGCCAGCAGCTTGAACACAGGGATGCGCTCCTACAATGAGCAGTTCTTC. Full variable domain (missing parts from reference TRBV5-1 and TRBJ2-1): KAGVTQTPRYLIKTRGQQVTLSCSPISGHRSVSWYQQTPGQGLQFLFEYFSETQRNKGNFPGRFSGRQFSNSRSEMNVSTLELGDSALYLCASSLNTGMRSYNEQFFGPGTRLTVL.

The chain combines TRBV27 with TRBJ1-1; 7 nucleotides match TRBD1. Germline lookup yields CDR1 MNHEY and CDR2 SMNVEV (reference sequence). This CDR3 is 14 amino acids long. Trimming cost V 5 bases and J 6 bases; bases outside gene matches: 9. CDR3 in amino acids: CASSLDRAKSEAFF. CDR3 nucleotides: TGTGCCAGCAGTCTTGACAGGGCCAAATCTGAAGCTTTCTTT.

The chain links TRBV3-1 (or the pseudogene TRBV3-2) to TRBJ1-1; D might be TRBD1 (5 bases). The CDR3 consists of 13 residues. V dropped 5 bases and J dropped 4 bases, with 11 bases sitting between them. The germline V gene encodes CDR1 LGHDT and CDR2 YNNKEL (reference sequence). CDR3 in amino acids: CASSSGFSTEAFF. In nucleotides, the CDR3 is TGTGCCAGCAGCTCAGGGTTCAGCACTGAAGCTTTCTTT.